This TCR beta chain appears in the sequencing data of a study of OX40 agonist ivuxolimab in advanced cancers. Study in general: In this trial design, patients received ivuxolimab intravenously at 0.01 to 10 mg/kg every 2 weeks. Patients assigned to dose escalation were diagnosed with hepatocellular carcinoma, melanoma, renal cell or head and neck cancer. Study outcomes and limitations: Both CD4+ and CD8+ T cell populations in blood had undergone clonal expansion by week 6 at 0.1 to 3.0 mg/kg. With doses of 0.1-3.0 mg/kg, partial responders showed among the lowest clonal expansion.

Produced via immunoSEQ multiplex PCR; TCRdb's table is partial and in-frame only. The sample gives 50,000 to 70,000 clones, approximately 90% of which show up once; under 0.45% is in the top ten. To note about this clone: Antigen: not known.

CDR3 length equals 14 residues. Trimming took 3 bases from V and 2 from J, leaving 11 bases between them. CDR1 LNHDA and CDR2 SQIVND come from the germline V gene (reference sequence). The V gene is TRBV19, the J gene TRBJ2-7, with D unclear. The sequencing here drew on CD4+ or CD8+ T cells sorted from blood, taken in a trial of the OX40 agonist ivuxolimab. The sequence came from an adult with an advanced solid tumor such as melanoma, head and neck, liver or kidney cancer. CDR3 region: CASSMYDGPYEQYF. For the CDR3, the DNA is TGTGCCAGTAGTATGTATGACGGCCCCTACGAGCAGTACTTC.